This TCR beta chain was obtained from a study of breast tumors, draining lymph nodes, adjacent tissues. One entry per CDR3 protein results from TCRdb running MiXCR on the multiplex PCR reads. The table has approximately 300,000 distinct CDR3 sequences, 30% seen once. Study-level points and caveats: Tumor repertoires ranked between lymph nodes and nontumor tissue in diversity, with V and J gene preferences. Most tumor T cells seemingly derive from lymph node, then expand in tumor. Luminal-like breast cancer showed significantly higher tumor–nontumor repertoire similarity than basal-like.

Breast cancer patients provided tissue from their axillary draining lymph nodes. CDR3 length: 16 residues. CDR1 SGHRS and CDR2 YFSETQ come from the germline V gene. After removal of 0 bases from V and 5 bases from J, the junction contained 8 bases not matched to a gene. As regards this clonotype: As yet, its antigen is unknown. A much larger clone lies a single base off, so this may be a read error.

The J gene is TRBJ2-5, the V gene TRBV5-1; TRBD2 matches at 9 bases. This clonotype was sampled from a female donor with breast cancer. Some clones in this sample may be carry-over from other donors' samples. The source material was axillary lymph node tissue. CDR3 sequence reads: CASSLGASGEGETQYF. The CDR3 bases are TGCGCCAGCAGCTTGGGTGCTAGCGGGGAGGGGGAGACCCAGTACTTC.